This TCR beta chain emerged from a study of T cell responses to AZD1222 COVID-19 vaccine. Note on this clone: Its antigen is not known.

Study findings and constraints: The reported proportion of spike-specific TCRs targeting unmutated variant regions was nearly half. Along spike, vaccine-associated CD4 TCRs were found throughout, with dominance at 160-218 and 743-854.

The CDR3 covers 13 residues. Between the trimmed V and J ends, which lost 2 bases and 4 bases, there was a span of 8 bases. Germline V gene data show CDR1 as ENHRY and CDR2 as SYGVKD. Assay: immunoSEQ multiplex PCR; the TCRdb copy retains only in-frame clones and omits some. The profile covers 95,000 to 120,000 clones, with 70% to 90% appearing a single time and 6.5% taken by the ten largest. The sequence came from an adult who received the AZD1222 COVID-19 vaccine. The sample in question was peripheral blood, obtained 28 days after the second AZD1222 dose. The chain carries TRBV10-3 and TRBJ1-2, with D perhaps TRBD1 (5 bases). The CDR3 DNA is TGTGCCATCAGTGAGGGGACTTTCTATGGCTACACCTTC. Translating gives CAISEGTFYGYTF.